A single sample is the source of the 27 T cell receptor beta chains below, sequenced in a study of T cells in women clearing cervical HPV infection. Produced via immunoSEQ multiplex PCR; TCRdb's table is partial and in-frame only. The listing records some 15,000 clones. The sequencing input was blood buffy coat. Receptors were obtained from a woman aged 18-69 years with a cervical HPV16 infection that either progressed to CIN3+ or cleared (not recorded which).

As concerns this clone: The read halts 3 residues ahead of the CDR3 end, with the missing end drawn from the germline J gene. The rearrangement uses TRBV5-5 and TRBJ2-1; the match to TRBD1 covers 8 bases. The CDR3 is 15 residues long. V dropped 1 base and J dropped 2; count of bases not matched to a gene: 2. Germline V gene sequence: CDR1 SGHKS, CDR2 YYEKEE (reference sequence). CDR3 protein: CASSLQGATYNEQFF. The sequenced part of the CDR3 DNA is TGTGCCAGCAGCTTGCAGGGGGCAACCTACAATGAG.

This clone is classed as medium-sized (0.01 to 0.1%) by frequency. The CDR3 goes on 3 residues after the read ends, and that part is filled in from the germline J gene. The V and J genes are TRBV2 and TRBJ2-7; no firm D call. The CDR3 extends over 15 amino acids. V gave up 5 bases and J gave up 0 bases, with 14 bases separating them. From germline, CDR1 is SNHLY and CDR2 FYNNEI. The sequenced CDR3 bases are TGTGCCAGCAGTCAGAGCCGCGGAGTCTCCTACGAG. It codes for CASSQSRGVSYE. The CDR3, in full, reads CASSQSRGVSYEQYF.

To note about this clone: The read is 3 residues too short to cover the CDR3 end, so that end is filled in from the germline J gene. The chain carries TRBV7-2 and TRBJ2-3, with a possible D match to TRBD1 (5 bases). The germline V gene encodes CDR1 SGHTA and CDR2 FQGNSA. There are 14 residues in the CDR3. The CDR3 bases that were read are TGTGCCAGCAGCTTAGGGGGCTCCCAAGAGACG. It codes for CASSLGGSQET. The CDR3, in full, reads CASSLGGSQETQYF.

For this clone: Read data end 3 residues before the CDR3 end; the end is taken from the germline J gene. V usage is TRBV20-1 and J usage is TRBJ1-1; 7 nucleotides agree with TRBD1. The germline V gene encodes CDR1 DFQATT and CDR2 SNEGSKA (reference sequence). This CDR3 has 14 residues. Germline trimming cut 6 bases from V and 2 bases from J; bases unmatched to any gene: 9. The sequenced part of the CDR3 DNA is TGCAGTGCCCCCAGGGGGACAGCCAACACTGAA. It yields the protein CSAPRGTANTE. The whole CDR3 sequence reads CSAPRGTANTEAFF.

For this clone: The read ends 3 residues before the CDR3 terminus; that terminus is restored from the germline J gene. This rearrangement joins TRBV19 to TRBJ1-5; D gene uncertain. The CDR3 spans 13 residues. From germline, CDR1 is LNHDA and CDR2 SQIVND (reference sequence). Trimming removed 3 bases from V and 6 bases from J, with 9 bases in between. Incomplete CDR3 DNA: TGTGCCAGTAGTATCCGGGTTCCTCAGCCC. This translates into CASSIRVPQP. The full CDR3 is CASSIRVPQPQHF.

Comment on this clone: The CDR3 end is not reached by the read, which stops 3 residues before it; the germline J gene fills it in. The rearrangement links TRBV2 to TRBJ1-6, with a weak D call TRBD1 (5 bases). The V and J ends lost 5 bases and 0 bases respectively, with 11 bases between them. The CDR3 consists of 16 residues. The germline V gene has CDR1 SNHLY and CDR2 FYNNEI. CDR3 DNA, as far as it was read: TGTGCCAGCAGTTCTAGGGGCTTCTCCTATAATTCACCC. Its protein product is CASSSRGFSYNSP. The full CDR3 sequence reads CASSSRGFSYNSPLHF.

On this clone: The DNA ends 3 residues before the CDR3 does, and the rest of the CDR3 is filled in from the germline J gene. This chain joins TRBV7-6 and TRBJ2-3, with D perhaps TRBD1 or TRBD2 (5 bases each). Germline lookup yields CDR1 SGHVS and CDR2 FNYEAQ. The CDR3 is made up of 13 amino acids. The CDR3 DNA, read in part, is TGTGCCAGCAGCTTGGGTGCCAGGGAGACG. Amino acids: CASSLGARET. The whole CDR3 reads CASSLGARETQYF.

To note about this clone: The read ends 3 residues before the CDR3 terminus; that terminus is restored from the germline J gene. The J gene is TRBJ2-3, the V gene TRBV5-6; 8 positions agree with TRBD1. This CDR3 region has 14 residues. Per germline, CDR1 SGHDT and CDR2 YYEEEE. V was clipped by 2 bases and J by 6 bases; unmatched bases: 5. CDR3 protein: CASSLPGQEDTQYF. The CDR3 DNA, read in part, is TGTGCCAGCAGCTTACCGGGACAGGAGGATACG.

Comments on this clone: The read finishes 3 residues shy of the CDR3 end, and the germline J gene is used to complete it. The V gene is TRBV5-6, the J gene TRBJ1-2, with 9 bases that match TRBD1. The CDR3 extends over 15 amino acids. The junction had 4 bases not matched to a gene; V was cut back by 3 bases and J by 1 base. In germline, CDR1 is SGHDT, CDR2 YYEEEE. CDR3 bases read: TGTGCCAGCAGCTACTGGGACAGGGTTAACTATGGC. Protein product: CASSYWDRVNYG. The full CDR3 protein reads CASSYWDRVNYGYTF. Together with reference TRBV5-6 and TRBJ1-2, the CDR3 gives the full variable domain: DAGVTQSPTHLIKTRGQQVTLRCSPKSGHDTVSWYQQALGQGPQFIFQYYEEEERQRGNFPDRFSGHQFPNYSSELNVNALLLGDSALYLCASSYWDRVNYGYTFGSGTRLTVV.

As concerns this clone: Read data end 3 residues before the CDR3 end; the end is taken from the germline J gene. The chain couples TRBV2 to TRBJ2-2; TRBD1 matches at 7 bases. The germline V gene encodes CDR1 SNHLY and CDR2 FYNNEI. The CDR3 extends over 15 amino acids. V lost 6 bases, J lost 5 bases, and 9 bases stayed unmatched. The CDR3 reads CASRSGTVRTGELFF. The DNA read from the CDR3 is TGTGCCAGCAGATCAGGGACAGTTCGGACCGGGGAG.

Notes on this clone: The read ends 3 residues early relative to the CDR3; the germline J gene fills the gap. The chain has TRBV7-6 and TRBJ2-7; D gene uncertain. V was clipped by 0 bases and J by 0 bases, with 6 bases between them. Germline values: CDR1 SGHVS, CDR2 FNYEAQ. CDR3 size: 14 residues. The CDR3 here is CASSLAPVSYEQYF. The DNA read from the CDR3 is TGTGCCAGCAGCTTAGCGCCGGTCTCCTACGAG. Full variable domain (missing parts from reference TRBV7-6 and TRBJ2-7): GAGVSQSPRYKVTKRGQDVALRCDPISGHVSLYWYRQALGQGPEFLTYFNYEAQQDKSGLPNDRFSAERPEGSISTLTIQRTEQRDSAMYRCASSLAPVSYEQYFGPGTRLTVT.

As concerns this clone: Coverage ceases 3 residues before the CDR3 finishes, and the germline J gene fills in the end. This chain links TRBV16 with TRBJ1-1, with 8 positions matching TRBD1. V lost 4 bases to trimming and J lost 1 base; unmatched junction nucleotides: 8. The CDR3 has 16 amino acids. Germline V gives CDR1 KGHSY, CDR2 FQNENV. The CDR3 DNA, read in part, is TGTGCCAGCAGCCCTAGAGGACAGGGCCCGAACACTGAA. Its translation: CASSPRGQGPNTE. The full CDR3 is CASSPRGQGPNTEAFF.

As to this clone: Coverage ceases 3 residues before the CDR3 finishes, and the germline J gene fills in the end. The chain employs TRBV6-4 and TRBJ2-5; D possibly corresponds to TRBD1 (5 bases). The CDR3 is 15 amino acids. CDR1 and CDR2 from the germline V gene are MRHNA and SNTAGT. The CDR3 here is CASSDGVGEGDTQYF. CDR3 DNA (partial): TGTGCCAGCAGTGACGGGGTAGGGGAAGGAGATACC.

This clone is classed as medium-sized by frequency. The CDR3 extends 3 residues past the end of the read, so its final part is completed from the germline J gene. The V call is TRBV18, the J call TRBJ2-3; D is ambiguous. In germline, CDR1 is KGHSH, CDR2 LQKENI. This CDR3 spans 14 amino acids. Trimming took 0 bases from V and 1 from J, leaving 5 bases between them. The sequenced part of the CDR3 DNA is TGTGCCAGCTCACCACCCCGGGGCACAGATACG. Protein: CASSPPRGTDT. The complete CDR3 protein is CASSPPRGTDTQYF.

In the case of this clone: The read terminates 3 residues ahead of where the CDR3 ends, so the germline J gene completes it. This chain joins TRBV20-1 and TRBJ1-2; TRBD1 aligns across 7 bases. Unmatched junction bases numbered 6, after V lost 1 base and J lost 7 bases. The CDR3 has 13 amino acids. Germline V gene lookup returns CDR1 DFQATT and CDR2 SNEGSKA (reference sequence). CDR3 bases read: TGCAGTGCTAGAGTAGACAGGGTTCGTGGC. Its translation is CSARVDRVRG. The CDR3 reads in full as CSARVDRVRGYTF.

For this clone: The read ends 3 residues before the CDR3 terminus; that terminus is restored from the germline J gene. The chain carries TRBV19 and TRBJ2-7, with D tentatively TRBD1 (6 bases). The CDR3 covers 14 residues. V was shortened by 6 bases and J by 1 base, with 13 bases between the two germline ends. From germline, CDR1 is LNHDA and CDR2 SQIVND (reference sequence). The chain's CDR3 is CASRQSQGSYEQYF. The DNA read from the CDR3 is TGTGCCAGTAGGCAATCCCAGGGGTCCTACGAG. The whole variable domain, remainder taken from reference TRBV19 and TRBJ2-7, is DGGITQSPKYLFRKEGQNVTLSCEQNLNHDAMYWYRQDPGQGLRLIYYSQIVNDFQKGDIAEGYSVSREKKESFPLTVTSAQKNPTAFYLCASRQSQGSYEQYFGPGTRLTVT.

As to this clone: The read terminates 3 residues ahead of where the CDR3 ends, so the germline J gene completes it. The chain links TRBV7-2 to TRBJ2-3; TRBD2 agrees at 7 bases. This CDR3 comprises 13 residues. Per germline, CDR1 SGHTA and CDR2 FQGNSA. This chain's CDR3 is CASRFGGEETQYF. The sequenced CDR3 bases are TGTGCCAGCAGGTTTGGGGGGGAAGAGACG.

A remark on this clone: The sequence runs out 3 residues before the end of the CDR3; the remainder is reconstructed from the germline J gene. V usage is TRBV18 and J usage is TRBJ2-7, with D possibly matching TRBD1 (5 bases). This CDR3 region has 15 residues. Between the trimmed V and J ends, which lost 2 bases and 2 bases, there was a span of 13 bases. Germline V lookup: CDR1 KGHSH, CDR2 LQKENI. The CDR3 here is CASSPTQGNPYEQYF. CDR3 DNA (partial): TGTGCCAGCTCACCAACTCAGGGAAATCCCTACGAG.

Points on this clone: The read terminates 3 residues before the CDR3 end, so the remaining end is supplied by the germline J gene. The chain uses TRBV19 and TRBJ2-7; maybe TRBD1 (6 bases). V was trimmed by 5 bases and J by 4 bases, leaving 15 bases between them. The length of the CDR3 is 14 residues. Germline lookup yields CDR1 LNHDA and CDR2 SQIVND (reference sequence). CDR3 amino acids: CASSEEQGSYEQYF. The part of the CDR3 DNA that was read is TGTGCCAGTAGTGAAGAACAGGGTTCGTACGAG.

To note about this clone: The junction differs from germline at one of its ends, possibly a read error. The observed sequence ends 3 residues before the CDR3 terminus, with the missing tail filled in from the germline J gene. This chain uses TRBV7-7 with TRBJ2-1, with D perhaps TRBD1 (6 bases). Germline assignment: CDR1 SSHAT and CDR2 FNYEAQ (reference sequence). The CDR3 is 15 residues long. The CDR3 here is CASSPGVGAHNEQFF. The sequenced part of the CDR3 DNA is TGTGCTAGCAGCCCCGGGGTGGGGGCGCACAATGAG.

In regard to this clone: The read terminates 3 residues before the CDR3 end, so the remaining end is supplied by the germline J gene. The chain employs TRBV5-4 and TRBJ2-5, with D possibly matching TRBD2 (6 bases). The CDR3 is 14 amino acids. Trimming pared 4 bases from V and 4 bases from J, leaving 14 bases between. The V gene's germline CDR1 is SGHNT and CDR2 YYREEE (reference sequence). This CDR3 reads CASSMASVAETQYF. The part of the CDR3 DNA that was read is TGTGCCAGCAGCATGGCTAGCGTGGCAGAGACC.

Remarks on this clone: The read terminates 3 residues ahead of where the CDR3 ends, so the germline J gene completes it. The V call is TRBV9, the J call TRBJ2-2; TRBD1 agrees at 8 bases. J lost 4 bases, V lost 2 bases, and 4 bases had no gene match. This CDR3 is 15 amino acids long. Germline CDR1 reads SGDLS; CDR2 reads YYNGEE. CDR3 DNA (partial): TGTGCCAGCAGCGTGGGACAGGTGGGCACCGGGGAG. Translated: CASSVGQVGTGE. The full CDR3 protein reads CASSVGQVGTGELFF.

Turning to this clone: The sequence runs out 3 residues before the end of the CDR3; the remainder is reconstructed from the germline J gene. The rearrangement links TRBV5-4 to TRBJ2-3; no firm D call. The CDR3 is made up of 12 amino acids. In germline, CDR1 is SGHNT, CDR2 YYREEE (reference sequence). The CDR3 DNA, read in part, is TGTGCCAGCAGCTTGGTAGATGAGACG. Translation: CASSLVDET. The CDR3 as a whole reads CASSLVDETQYF.

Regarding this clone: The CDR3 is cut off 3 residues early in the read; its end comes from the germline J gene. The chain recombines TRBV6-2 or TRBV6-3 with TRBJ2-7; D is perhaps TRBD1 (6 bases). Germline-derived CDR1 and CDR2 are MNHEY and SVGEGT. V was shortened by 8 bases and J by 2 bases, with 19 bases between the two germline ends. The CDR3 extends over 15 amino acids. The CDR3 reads CASQTFQQGPYEQYF. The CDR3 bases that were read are TGTGCCAGCCAAACCTTCCAACAGGGCCCCTACGAG.

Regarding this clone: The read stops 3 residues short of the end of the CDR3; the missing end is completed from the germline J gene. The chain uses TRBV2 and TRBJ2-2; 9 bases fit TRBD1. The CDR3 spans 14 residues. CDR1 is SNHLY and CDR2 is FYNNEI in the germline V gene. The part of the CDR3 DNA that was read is TGTGCCAGCCGCCGGGACAGGGTACATGAAAAG. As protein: CASRRDRVHEK. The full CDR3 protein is CASRRDRVHEKLFF.

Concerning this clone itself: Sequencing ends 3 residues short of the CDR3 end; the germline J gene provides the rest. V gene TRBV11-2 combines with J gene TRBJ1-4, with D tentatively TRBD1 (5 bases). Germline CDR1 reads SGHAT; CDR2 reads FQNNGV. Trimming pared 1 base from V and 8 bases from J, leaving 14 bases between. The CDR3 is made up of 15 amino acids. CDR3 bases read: TGTGCCAGCAGCTTAGGACGTCAGGGTGGCGAAAAA. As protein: CASSLGRQGGEK. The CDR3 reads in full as CASSLGRQGGEKLFF.

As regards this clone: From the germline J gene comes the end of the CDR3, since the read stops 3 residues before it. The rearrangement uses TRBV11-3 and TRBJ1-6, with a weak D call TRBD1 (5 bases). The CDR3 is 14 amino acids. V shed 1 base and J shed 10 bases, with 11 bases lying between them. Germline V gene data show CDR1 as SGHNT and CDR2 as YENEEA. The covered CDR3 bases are TGTGCCAGCAGCTTAGGCAGGGTTGACTCACCC. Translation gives CASSLGRVDSP. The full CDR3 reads CASSLGRVDSPLHF.